This T cell receptor beta chain was sequenced in a study of shared clonotypes between healthy human individuals. The CD4+ fraction was divided into a CD45RA+ naive subset and a CD45RA-negative memory subset. The CDR3 runs 13 residues. The V gene lost 3 bases and the J gene lost 5 bases, with 10 bases spanning the gap. The germline CDR1 and CDR2 sequences are SGHAT and FQNNGV. This clone was recorded only once. Sequencing was performed with immunoSEQ multiplex PCR; in TCRdb, only in-frame clones are kept and a portion is missing. The sample holds about 1.5 million clones, approximately 98% seen once. Input material: naive CD4+ T cells sorted from blood. Subset reported: CD45RA+ positively selected. This receptor was identified in a man in his thirties or forties in good health. This chain links TRBV11-2 with TRBJ2-5; D gene unclear. The CDR3 nucleotides read TGTGCCAGCAGCTTTCGGGCAGCCGAGACCCAGTACTTC. It is translated as CASSFRAAETQYF.